The 2 T cell receptor beta chains reported below all come from one sample, sequenced in a study of read filtering for tumor transcriptome and immune sequencing. Molecular barcoded adaptors covering alpha/delta and beta/gamma chains were used on roughly 400 ng RNA. In TCRdb, the reads were re-called with MiXCR into one record per CDR3 protein. The repertoire includes some 130,000 distinct CDR3 sequences, less than 15% of them detected once, and around 8.2% sits in the top ten. The sample consisted of a population of CD138-negative cells sorted from bone marrow. These receptors came from a donor at least 40 years old with multiple myeloma.

At least ten counts were recorded for this clonotype. This chain links TRBV12-3 or TRBV12-4 with TRBJ2-1; possibly TRBD2 for D (9 bases). V lost 6 bases to trimming and J lost 6 bases, with 21 bases between them. The CDR3 runs 16 residues. The CDR3 loop is CASSPGQGSGSNEQFF. The CDR3 DNA is TGTGCCAGCAGCCCCGGACAGGGTAGCGGGAGCAATGAGCAGTTCTTC.

For this clonotype: It may be a read error: a sequence one base away is much more abundant. The conserved final phenylalanine or tryptophan is absent from the CDR3, which likely points to a read error. V gene TRBV6-5 combines with J gene TRBJ2-7, with 7 bases fitting TRBD1. This CDR3 is built from 13 residues. Germline lookup yields CDR1 MNHEY and CDR2 SVGAGI. Trimming took 6 bases from V and 1 from J; bases not matched to a gene: 3. The chain's CDR3 is CASSWGQSYEQYP. The CDR3 DNA reads as TGTGCCAGCAGCTGGGGACAGTCCTACGAGCAGTACCCC.